By sample fraction, the clone carrying this T cell receptor (beta chain) is medium-sized. Its target is unknown. Here immunoSEQ multiplex PCR was the method, and the copy in TCRdb shows in-frame clones only, minus some. Among 95,000 to 150,000 clones, just over 90% were seen once, and the ten largest hold 0.15% to 0.17%. Researchers took blood at baseline, on cycle 4 day 1, and on cycle 7 day 1. The data were obtained in a study of OX40 agonist ivuxolimab in advanced cancers. Overall study findings and caveats: The study found that CD8+ T cells averaged more expanded clones than CD4+.

In germline, CDR1 is LGHNA, CDR2 YNFKEQ. The CDR3 consists of 14 residues. V dropped 0 bases and J dropped 17 bases, with 17 bases sitting between them. This TCR was recovered from an adult with an advanced solid tumor such as melanoma, head and neck, liver or kidney cancer. The chain links TRBV4-2 to TRBJ1-6; D gene unclear. Source: CD4+ or CD8+ T cells sorted from blood, taken in a trial of the OX40 agonist ivuxolimab. CDR3 nucleotides: TGTGCCAGCAGCCAAGATCCCCGGGTATTGGTAGTCCACTTT. Its protein product is CASSQDPRVLVVHF.